This TCR beta chain was identified in a study of blood T cell repertoires in COVID-19. With 1 base removed from V and 3 bases from J, the gap between germline ends came to 6 bases. In germline, CDR1 is SGHTA, CDR2 FQGNSA. The CDR3 extends over 13 amino acids. In the original processing: Using reference gene primer amplification, nucleated cell counts were estimated. The assay was immunoSEQ multiplex PCR, and TCRdb's table has in-frame clones only and misses some. Clone size and the V and J calls come from that table; the DNA yielded D and trimming. The table records fewer than 200,000 clones, 65% to 90% of them present only once. Each participant's cohort was designated according to participant-reported clinical history.

Sequencing used PBMCs or T cells enriched from blood (not recorded which). This sequence was found in a woman aged 60-70 years with acute COVID-19. This chain uses TRBV7-2 with TRBJ1-1; no firm D call. CDR3 nucleotides: TGTGCCAGCAGCTTAGTGGCAGACACTGAAGCTTTCTTT. Encoded protein: CASSLVADTEAFF.